What follows are 31 T cell receptor beta chains derived from one specimen sequenced in a study of shared clonotypes between healthy human individuals. Sequenced by immunoSEQ multiplex PCR; TCRdb stores in-frame clones only, minus some. Among approximately 740,000 clones listed, around 92% were seen once. Naive CD8 cells lacked CD45RO, underwent positive selection for CCR7 and left out terminally differentiated effector memory CD45RA+ cells. What was sequenced was naive CD8+ T cells sorted from blood. Every receptor here comes from a man younger than 45 in good health.

This clone was counted only a few times. This specimen includes other DNA sequences encoding the same CDR3. For the CDR3, the DNA is TGTGCCAGCAGTTTAGATCGGGAGACCCAGTACTTC. The encoded protein is CASSLDRETQYF. J is TRBJ2-5 and V is TRBV27; D is unresolved. The CDR3 loop spans 12 amino acids. Germline CDR1 reads MNHEY; CDR2 reads SMNVEV (reference sequence). V was pared by 2 bases and J by 5 bases, with 6 bases between.

V usage is TRBV6-5 and J usage is TRBJ2-5; 8 bases align to TRBD1. V shed 6 bases and J 5 bases; nucleotides not matched to a gene: 8. Germline V CDR1 and CDR2: MNHEY, SVGAGI. The CDR3 runs to 14 residues. The CDR3 DNA follows: TGTGCCAGCAGCCAGGGGGCCCACGTGGAGACCCAGTACTTC. Translation gives CASSQGAHVETQYF.

The chain links TRBV28 to TRBJ2-5; no definite D call. Trimming took 1 base from V and 5 from J, leaving 11 bases between them. The germline V gene has CDR1 MDHEN and CDR2 SYDVKM. The CDR3 sequence is 14 residues long. CDR3 in DNA: TGTGCCAGCAGTTTATTGGCAGACTGGGAGACCCAGTACTTC. Amino acids: CASSLLADWETQYF.

This chain links TRBV5-1 with TRBJ2-1, with 9 positions matching TRBD2. The CDR3 totals 15 residues. The germline gives CDR1 SGHRS, CDR2 YFSETQ. Trimming removed 5 bases from V and 7 bases from J; junction bases left unmatched: 10. CDR3 residues: CASRDGSLAGNEQFF. DNA for the CDR3: TGCGCCAGCAGGGACGGAAGTCTAGCGGGAAATGAGCAGTTCTTC.

The gene calls are TRBV29-1 and TRBJ1-4; 8 bases match TRBD1. The CDR3 loop spans 14 amino acids. J gave up 0 bases and V 6 bases, and 3 bases lay outside the gene matches. Germline V lookup: CDR1 SQVTM, CDR2 ANQGSEA. In DNA, the CDR3 is TGCAGCGTCGCGGGACAGGCAACTAATGAAAAACTGTTTTTT. Translating gives CSVAGQATNEKLFF.

The chain couples TRBV4-2 to TRBJ1-1; D is possibly TRBD1 (5 bases). Deletions cut 4 bases from V and 6 bases from J, with 12 bases between. This CDR3 has 13 residues. The germline gives CDR1 LGHNA, CDR2 YNFKEQ. The CDR3 here is CASSRDAVSEAFF. DNA of the CDR3: TGTGCCAGCAGCCGGGACGCGGTTTCTGAAGCTTTCTTT.

This clone came up a few times. V and J are TRBV13 and TRBJ2-1, with D uncertain. Trimming took 1 base from V and 4 from J, leaving 2 bases between them. CDR3 length: 12 amino acids. CDR1 is PRHDT and CDR2 is FYEKMQ in the germline V gene (reference sequence). CDR3 in DNA: TGTGCCAGCAGCTTAGAATACAATGAGCAGTTCTTC. Its protein is CASSLEYNEQFF.

The chain uses TRBV6-1 and TRBJ2-7, with D tentatively TRBD2 (5 bases). Per germline, CDR1 MNHNS and CDR2 SASEGT. V lost 7 bases, J lost 2 bases, and 18 bases lay in between. The CDR3 runs 15 residues. DNA for the CDR3: TGTGCCAGCATTATCGGTTTGGAGGTAGCCTACGAGCAGTACTTC. It yields the protein CASIIGLEVAYEQYF.

The rearrangement uses TRBV28 and TRBJ2-7, with 7 bases aligning to TRBD1. The germline CDR1 and CDR2 sequences are MDHEN and SYDVKM. The CDR3 consists of 13 residues. V lost 6 bases to trimming and J lost 5 bases; unmatched junction nucleotides: 7. The CDR3, as DNA: TGTGCCAGCAGAGCGACAGGGAGTGACGAGCAGTACTTC. Residues: CASRATGSDEQYF.

Only one count was recorded for this clone. J is TRBJ2-7 and V is TRBV5-4; 7 bases match TRBD1. The ends lost 1 base at V and 3 bases at J; junction bases unmatched: 4. Germline CDR1 SGHNT, CDR2 YYREEE (reference sequence). The CDR3 extends over 14 amino acids. The CDR3 sequence is CASSLPGQFYEQYF. Written as DNA, the CDR3 is TGTGCCAGCAGCTTGCCGGGACAGTTCTACGAGCAGTACTTC.

The chain carries TRBV21-1 and TRBJ1-2; the table names TRBD1, a call not compared with the DNA. TRBV21-1 is recorded as a pseudogene. CDR3 length: 16 amino acids. The CDR3 DNA is TGTGCCAGCAGCCCCCAACATTATTTGGTCGACTATGGCTACACCTTC. Protein: CASSPQHYLVDYGYTF.

This clone came up once. DNA of the CDR3: TGTGCCAGCAGCTGGTGGGGGGGAAGTGGCAATCAGCCCCAGCATTTT. This codes for CASSWWGGSGNQPQHF. The chain recombines TRBV5-6 with TRBJ1-5; D is possibly TRBD1 (5 bases). V shed 3 bases and J shed 2 bases, with 15 bases lying between them. CDR1 and CDR2 (germline): SGHDT, YYEEEE. The CDR3 consists of 16 residues.

This chain uses TRBV25-1 with TRBJ2-1; no clear D. Per the germline V gene, CDR1 is MGHDK and CDR2 is SYGVNS. CDR3 length: 11 residues. The ends were cut back, 5 bases at V and 12 bases at J, with 11 bases in the middle. CDR3 region: CASSLSDRQFF. The CDR3 DNA follows: TGTGCCAGCAGTTTGAGCGATCGGCAGTTCTTC.

V usage is TRBV10-3 and J usage is TRBJ2-2; no reliable D call. The CDR3 sequence is 13 residues long. Between the trimmed V and J ends, which lost 7 bases and 3 bases, there was a span of 9 bases. Per the germline V gene, CDR1 is ENHRY and CDR2 is SYGVKD. The CDR3 sequence is CAINELHTGELFF. DNA of the CDR3: TGTGCCATCAACGAACTCCACACCGGGGAGCTGTTTTTT.

This CDR3 reads CASSLGWSSGQYEQYF. The CDR3 coding sequence is TGTGCCAGCAGCTTAGGTTGGTCTAGCGGACAGTACGAGCAGTACTTC. The J gene is TRBJ2-7, the V gene TRBV7-9, with D perhaps TRBD2 (7 bases). CDR3 length: 16 residues. Trimming pared 1 base from V and 4 bases from J, leaving 17 bases between. In germline, CDR1 is SEHNR, CDR2 FQNEAQ (reference sequence). Complete variable domain (other parts from reference TRBV7-9 and TRBJ2-7): DTGVSQNPRHKITKRGQNVTFRCDPISEHNRLYWYRQTLGQGPEFLTYFQNEAQLEKSRLLSDRFSAERPKGSFSTLEIQRTEQGDSAMYLCASSLGWSSGQYEQYFGPGTRLTVT.

This chain uses TRBV18 with TRBJ2-1; TRBD2 matches 10 bases. Germline assignment: CDR1 KGHSH and CDR2 LQKENI. V was clipped by 0 bases and J by 2 bases; unmatched bases: 10. The CDR3 is 19 amino acids. The CDR3 reads CASSPPFPSGSYAYNEQFF. CDR3 coding DNA: TGTGCCAGCTCACCACCGTTTCCTAGCGGGAGTTACGCCTACAATGAGCAGTTCTTC.

The rearrangement links TRBV2 to TRBJ2-3; 10 nucleotides match TRBD1. Germline CDR1 SNHLY, CDR2 FYNNEI. There are 13 residues in the CDR3. V was pared by 11 bases and J by 3 bases, with 5 bases of the junction left unmatched. CDR3 coding DNA: TGTGCCGGGAGACAGGGGGCTACAGATACGCAGTATTTT. Translating gives CAGRQGATDTQYF.

The V and J genes are TRBV2 and TRBJ2-1; no reliable D call. This CDR3 has 13 residues. The V and J ends lost 7 bases and 0 bases respectively, with 7 bases between them. Germline values: CDR1 SNHLY, CDR2 FYNNEI. The chain's CDR3 is CASIESSYNEQFF. The CDR3 region has the DNA TGTGCCAGCATCGAAAGCTCCTACAATGAGCAGTTCTTC.

The chain recombines TRBV7-9 with TRBJ2-3; tentatively, D is TRBD2 (6 bases). V lost 2 bases and J 3 bases, leaving 12 bases between the germline ends. The CDR3 runs to 15 residues. CDR1 SEHNR and CDR2 FQNEAQ come from the germline V gene (reference sequence). CDR3 coding DNA: TGTGCCAGCAGCTTAAGGCCCCTAGCGACAGATACGCAGTATTTT. Protein product: CASSLRPLATDTQYF.

The chain employs TRBV6-5 and TRBJ2-7; TRBD2 agrees at 13 bases. CDR3 length: 15 amino acids. V trimming: 6 bases; J trimming: 1 base; junction bases outside the gene matches: 3. Germline-derived CDR1 and CDR2 are MNHEY and SVGAGI. The CDR3 loop reads CASSLGLAGSYEQYF. In DNA form, the CDR3 reads TGTGCCAGCAGCTTGGGACTAGCGGGGTCCTACGAGCAGTACTTC.

The count of this clone is one. The V call is TRBV2, the J call TRBJ1-1; 7 positions agree with TRBD1. J gave up 6 bases and V 8 bases, and 9 bases lay outside the gene matches. The CDR3 is 13 amino acids. Germline V CDR1 and CDR2: SNHLY, FYNNEI. The CDR3 coding sequence is TGTGCCAGCGTTACAGGGGCCGTCGCTGAAGCTTTCTTT. Translated, it gives CASVTGAVAEAFF.

V is TRBV7-9 and J is TRBJ2-2; 11 nucleotides match TRBD2. The junction had 3 bases not matched to a gene; V was cut back by 5 bases and J by 1 base. Germline values: CDR1 SEHNR, CDR2 FQNEAQ (reference sequence). There are 16 residues in the CDR3. CDR3 sequence reads: CASSRLAGRNTGELFF. CDR3 sequence (DNA): TGTGCCAGCAGCCGACTAGCGGGAAGGAACACCGGGGAGCTGTTTTTT.

V usage is TRBV7-9 and J usage is TRBJ2-1; TRBD2 matches at 8 bases. Per germline, CDR1 SEHNR and CDR2 FQNEAQ (reference sequence). There are 15 residues in the CDR3. The V gene end was trimmed by 5 bases and the J gene end by 2 bases; junction bases not matched to a gene: 5. CDR3 loop: CASSLTSGTYNEQFF. The CDR3, as DNA: TGTGCCAGCAGCCTTACTAGCGGTACCTACAATGAGCAGTTCTTC.

This chain links TRBV13 with TRBJ2-7; D call uncertain. The CDR3 is made up of 15 amino acids. The germline gives CDR1 PRHDT, CDR2 FYEKMQ (reference sequence). V was shortened by 5 bases and J by 3 bases, with 17 bases between the two germline ends. CDR3 DNA sequence: TGTGCCAGCAGCGCCCCCTCCTCTTTAGTCTACGAGCAGTACTTC. This gives the protein CASSAPSSLVYEQYF.

The CDR3 nucleotides read TGCACCAGCAGCCAAGTTGGGGGGACCCACTACGAGCAGTACTTC. Amino acids: CTSSQVGGTHYEQYF. The gene calls are TRBV1 and TRBJ2-7; TRBD2 is taken as the D call from the table, unchecked against the DNA. TRBV1 is a pseudogene segment. The length of the CDR3 is 15 residues.

The rearrangement joins TRBV10-1 to TRBJ2-1; 9 bases line up with TRBD2. This CDR3 region has 14 residues. Unmatched junction bases numbered 7, after V lost 5 bases and J lost 8 bases. CDR1 and CDR2 from the germline V gene are WNHNN and SYGVQD (reference sequence). This CDR3 reads CASSTLAGSDEQFF. Written as DNA, the CDR3 is TGCGCCAGCAGTACCCTAGCGGGATCTGATGAGCAGTTCTTC.

This clone appeared a single time. This sequence joins TRBV10-1 and TRBJ2-3; TRBD2 aligns across 7 bases. The CDR3 length is 15 residues. J was trimmed by 3 bases and V by 2 bases; bases with no gene match: 5. Germline V gives CDR1 WNHNN, CDR2 SYGVQD (reference sequence). The CDR3 is CASSEMRELTDTQYF. For the CDR3, the DNA is TGCGCCAGCAGTGAGATGCGGGAGTTGACAGATACGCAGTATTTT.

This rearrangement joins TRBV7-8 to TRBJ2-7; D gene ambiguous. This CDR3 region has 13 residues. V was pared by 5 bases and J by 1 base, with 9 bases between. CDR1 and CDR2 (germline): SGHVS, FQNEAQ. DNA for the CDR3: TGTGCCAGCAGCGGGCACAATTCCTACGAGCAGTACTTC. Residues: CASSGHNSYEQYF.

The chain has TRBV7-9 and TRBJ2-2; D might be TRBD1 (6 bases). This CDR3 comprises 14 residues. Trimming shortened V by 5 bases and J by 9 bases, and 16 bases separated the two germline ends. Germline V gene lookup returns CDR1 SEHNR and CDR2 FQNEAQ (reference sequence). CDR3 nucleotides: TGTGCCAGCAGCAGGGGGTCATCACCGTGGGAGCTGTTTTTT. Translation: CASSRGSSPWELFF.

The sample holds one count of this clone. This rearrangement joins TRBV13 to TRBJ2-7; TRBD1 aligns across 7 bases. The CDR3 is 13 residues long. V lost 3 bases to trimming and J lost 6 bases; unmatched junction nucleotides: 5. Germline assignment: CDR1 PRHDT and CDR2 FYEKMQ (reference sequence). CDR3 protein: CASSLGTGAEQYF. CDR3 bases: TGTGCCAGCAGCTTGGGTACAGGGGCCGAGCAGTACTTC.

The chain couples TRBV29-1 to TRBJ2-1; D is unclear. The germline V gene encodes CDR1 SQVTM and CDR2 ANQGSEA. V was shortened by 1 base and J by 8 bases, with 12 bases between the two germline ends. CDR3 length: 13 residues. The CDR3 sequence is CSVEGPNLDEQFF. DNA of the CDR3: TGCAGCGTTGAAGGCCCCAACCTCGATGAGCAGTTCTTC.